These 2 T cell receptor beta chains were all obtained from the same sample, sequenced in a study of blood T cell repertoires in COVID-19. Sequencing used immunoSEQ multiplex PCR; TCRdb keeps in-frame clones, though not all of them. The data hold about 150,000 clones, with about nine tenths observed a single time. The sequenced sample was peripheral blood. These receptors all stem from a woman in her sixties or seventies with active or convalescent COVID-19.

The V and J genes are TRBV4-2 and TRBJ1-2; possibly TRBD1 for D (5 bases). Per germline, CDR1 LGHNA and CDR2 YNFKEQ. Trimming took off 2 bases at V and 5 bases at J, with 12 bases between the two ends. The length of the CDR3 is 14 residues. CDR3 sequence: CASSQRMEGYGYTF. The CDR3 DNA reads TGTGCCAGCAGCCAACGCATGGAGGGGTATGGCTACACCTTC.

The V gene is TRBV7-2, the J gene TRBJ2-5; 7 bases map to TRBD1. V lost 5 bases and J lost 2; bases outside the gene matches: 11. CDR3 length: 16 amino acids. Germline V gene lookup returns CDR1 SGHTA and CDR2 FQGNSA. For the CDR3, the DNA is TGTGCCAGCAGCCCTGGAAACAGGGGAGCTCAAGAGACCCAGTACTTC. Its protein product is CASSPGNRGAQETQYF.